This T cell receptor beta chain derives from a study of cytomegalovirus exposure and HLA in healthy donors. The PCR contained 60 Vbeta and 13 Jbeta primers. The table came from immunoSEQ multiplex PCR; TCRdb's copy has only in-frame clones and leaves some out. The repertoire includes tens of thousands of clones, roughly three quarters of them detected once, and 7% to 10% sits in the top ten. This clone was observed a handful of times. This receptor was taken from a woman in her twenties or thirties in good health and CMV-seropositive. Material: PBMCs.

CDR3 region: CASSLGSGHLNQPQHF. For the CDR3, the DNA is TGTGCCAGCAGCTTGGGTTCGGGACACCTCAATCAGCCCCAGCATTTT. V and J are TRBV5-6 and TRBJ1-5, with D perhaps matching TRBD1 (6 bases). V dropped 0 bases and J dropped 3 bases, with 13 bases sitting between them. The germline gives CDR1 SGHDT, CDR2 YYEEEE. The CDR3 totals 16 residues.